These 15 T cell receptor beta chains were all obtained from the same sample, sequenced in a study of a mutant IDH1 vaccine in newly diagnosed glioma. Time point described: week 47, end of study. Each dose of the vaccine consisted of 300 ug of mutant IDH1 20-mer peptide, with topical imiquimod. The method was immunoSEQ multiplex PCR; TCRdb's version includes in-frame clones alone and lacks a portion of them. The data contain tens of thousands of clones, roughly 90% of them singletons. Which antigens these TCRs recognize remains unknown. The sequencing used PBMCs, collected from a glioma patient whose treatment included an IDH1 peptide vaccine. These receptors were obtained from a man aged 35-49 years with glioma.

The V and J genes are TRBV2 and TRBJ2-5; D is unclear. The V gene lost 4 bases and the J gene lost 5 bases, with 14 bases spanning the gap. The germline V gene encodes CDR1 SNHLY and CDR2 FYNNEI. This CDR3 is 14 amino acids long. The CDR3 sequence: CASSAPPGRETQYF. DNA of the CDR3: TGTGCCAGCAGTGCCCCCCCGGGCCGGGAGACCCAGTACTTC.

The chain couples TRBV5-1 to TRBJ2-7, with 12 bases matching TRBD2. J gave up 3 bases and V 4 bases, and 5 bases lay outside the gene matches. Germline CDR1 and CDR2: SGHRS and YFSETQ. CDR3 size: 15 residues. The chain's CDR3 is CASSRTSGDNYEQYF. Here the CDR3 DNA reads TGCGCCAGCAGCAGGACTAGCGGGGACAACTACGAGCAGTACTTC.

The CDR3: CASSGPIAGGPFEQYF. CDR3 DNA sequence: TGTGCCAGCAGCGGACCTATAGCGGGAGGGCCTTTCGAGCAGTACTTC. This chain uses TRBV9 with TRBJ2-7; TRBD2 matches at 11 bases. CDR3 length: 16 residues. From germline, CDR1 is SGDLS and CDR2 YYNGEE. V lost 3 bases, J lost 6 bases, and 11 bases stayed unmatched. Full variable domain (rest looked up from reference TRBV9 and TRBJ2-7): DSGVTQTPKHLITATGQRVTLRCSPRSGDLSVYWYQQSLDQGLQFLIQYYNGEERAKGNILERFSAQQFPDLHSELNLSSLELGDSALYFCASSGPIAGGPFEQYFGPGTRLTVT.

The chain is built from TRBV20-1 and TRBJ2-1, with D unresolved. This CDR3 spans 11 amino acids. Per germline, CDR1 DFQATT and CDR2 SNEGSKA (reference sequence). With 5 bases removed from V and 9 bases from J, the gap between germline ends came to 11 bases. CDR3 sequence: CSALSVGEQFF. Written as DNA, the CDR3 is TGCAGTGCTCTCTCCGTCGGTGAGCAGTTCTTC.

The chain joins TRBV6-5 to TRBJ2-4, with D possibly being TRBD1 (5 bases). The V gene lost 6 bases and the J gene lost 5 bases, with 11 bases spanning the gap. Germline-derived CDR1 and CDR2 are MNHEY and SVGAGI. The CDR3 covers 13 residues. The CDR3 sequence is CASSWGRQNIQYF. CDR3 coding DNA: TGTGCCAGCAGCTGGGGCCGGCAAAACATTCAGTACTTC.

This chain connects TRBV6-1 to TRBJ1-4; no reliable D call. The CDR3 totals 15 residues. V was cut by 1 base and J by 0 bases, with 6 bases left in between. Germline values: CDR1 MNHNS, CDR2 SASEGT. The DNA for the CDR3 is TGTGCCAGCAGTGAAGGGTGGGCAACTAATGAAAAACTGTTTTTT. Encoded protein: CASSEGWATNEKLFF.

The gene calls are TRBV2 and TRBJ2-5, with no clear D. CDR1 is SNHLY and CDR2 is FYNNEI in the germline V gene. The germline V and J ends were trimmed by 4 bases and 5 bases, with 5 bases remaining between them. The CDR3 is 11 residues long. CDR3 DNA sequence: TGTGCCAGCAGTGGTTATGAGACCCAGTACTTC. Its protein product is CASSGYETQYF.

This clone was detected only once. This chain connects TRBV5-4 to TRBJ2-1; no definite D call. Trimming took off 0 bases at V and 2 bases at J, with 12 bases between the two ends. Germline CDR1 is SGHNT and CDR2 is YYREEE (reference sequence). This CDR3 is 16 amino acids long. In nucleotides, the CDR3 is TGTGCCAGCAGCTTGGCCGGCCCGAGCCCCTACAATGAGCAGTTCTTC. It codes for CASSLAGPSPYNEQFF.

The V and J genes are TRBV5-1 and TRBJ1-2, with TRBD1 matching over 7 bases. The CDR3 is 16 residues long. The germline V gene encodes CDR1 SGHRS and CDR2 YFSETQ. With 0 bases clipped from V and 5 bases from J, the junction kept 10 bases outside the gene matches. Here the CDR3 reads CASSLGGQNKAYGYTF. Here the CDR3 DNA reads TGCGCCAGCAGCTTGGGGGGACAGAATAAGGCGTATGGCTACACCTTC.

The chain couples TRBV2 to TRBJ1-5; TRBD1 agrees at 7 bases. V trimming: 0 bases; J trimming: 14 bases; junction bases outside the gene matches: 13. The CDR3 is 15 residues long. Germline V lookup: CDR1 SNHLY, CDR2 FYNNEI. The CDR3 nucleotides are TGTGCCAGCAGTGAAGCTCCGACCAGGGGGACCTGGAAGCATTTT. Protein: CASSEAPTRGTWKHF.

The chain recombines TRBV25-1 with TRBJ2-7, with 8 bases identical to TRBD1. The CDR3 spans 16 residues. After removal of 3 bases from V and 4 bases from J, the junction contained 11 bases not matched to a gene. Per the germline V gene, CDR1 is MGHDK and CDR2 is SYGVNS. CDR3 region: CASSEAGGVGGYEQYF. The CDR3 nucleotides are TGTGCCAGCAGTGAGGCAGGGGGCGTAGGGGGATACGAGCAGTACTTC.

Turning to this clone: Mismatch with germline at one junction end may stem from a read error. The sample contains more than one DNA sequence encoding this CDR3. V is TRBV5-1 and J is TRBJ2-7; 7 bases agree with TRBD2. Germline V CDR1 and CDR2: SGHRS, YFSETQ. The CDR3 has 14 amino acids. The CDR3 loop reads CASSFKGGPYEQYF. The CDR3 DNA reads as TGTGCCAGCAGCTTTAAGGGAGGGCCGTACGAGCAGTACTTC.

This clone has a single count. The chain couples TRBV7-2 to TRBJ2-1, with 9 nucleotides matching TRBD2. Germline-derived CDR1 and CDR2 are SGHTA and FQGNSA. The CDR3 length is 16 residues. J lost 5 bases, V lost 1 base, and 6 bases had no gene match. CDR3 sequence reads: CASSLGVTSGDNEQFF. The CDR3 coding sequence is TGTGCCAGCAGCTTAGGCGTGACTAGCGGAGACAATGAGCAGTTCTTC.

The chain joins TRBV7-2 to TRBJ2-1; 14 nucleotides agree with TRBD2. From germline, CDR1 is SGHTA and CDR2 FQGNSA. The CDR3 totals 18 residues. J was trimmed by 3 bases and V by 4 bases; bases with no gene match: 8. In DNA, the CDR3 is TGTGCCAGCAGCTCCGGGACTAGCGGGAGTATCTACTACAATGAGCAGTTCTTC. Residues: CASSSGTSGSIYYNEQFF.

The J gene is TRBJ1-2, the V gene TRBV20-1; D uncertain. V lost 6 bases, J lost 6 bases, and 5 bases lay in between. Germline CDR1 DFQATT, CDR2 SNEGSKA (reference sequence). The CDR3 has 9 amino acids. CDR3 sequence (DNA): TGCAGTGCCACCCATGGCTACACCTTC. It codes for CSATHGYTF.